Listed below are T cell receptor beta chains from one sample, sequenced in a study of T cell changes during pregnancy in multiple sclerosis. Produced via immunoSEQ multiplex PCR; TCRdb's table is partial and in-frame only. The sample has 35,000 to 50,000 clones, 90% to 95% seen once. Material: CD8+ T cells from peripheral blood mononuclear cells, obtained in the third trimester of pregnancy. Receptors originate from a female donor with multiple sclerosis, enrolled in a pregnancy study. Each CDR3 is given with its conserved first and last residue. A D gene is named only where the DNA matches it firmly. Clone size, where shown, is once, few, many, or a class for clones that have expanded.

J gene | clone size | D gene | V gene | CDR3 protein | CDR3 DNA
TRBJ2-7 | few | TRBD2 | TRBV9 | CASSGGLADYEQYF | TGTGCCAGCAGCGGGGGACTAGCGGACTACGAGCAGTACTTC
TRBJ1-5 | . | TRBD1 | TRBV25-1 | CASRQGLEQPQHF | TGTGCCAGCAGACAGGGGTTAGAACAGCCCCAGCATTTT
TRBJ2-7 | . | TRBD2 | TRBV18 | CASSEGGLAGILYEQYF | TGTGCCAGCTCAGAGGGGGGACTAGCAGGGATTCTCTACGAGCAGTACTTC
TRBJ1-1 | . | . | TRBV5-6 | CASSYYMNTEAFF | TGTGCCAGCAGCTACTACATGAACACTGAAGCTTTCTTT
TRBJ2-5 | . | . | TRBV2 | CASFQSGFMEETQYF | TGTGCCAGCTTCCAGTCAGGGTTTATGGAAGAGACCCAGTACTTC
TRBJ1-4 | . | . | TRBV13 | CASSFWGQELFF | TGTGCCAGCAGCTTCTGGGGGCAGGAACTGTTTTTT
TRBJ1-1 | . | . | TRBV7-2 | CASSPLPTPNTEAFF | TGTGCCAGCAGCCCCCTACCTACCCCGAACACTGAAGCTTTCTTT
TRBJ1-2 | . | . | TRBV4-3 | CASSHSTDAGGGYTF | TGCGCCAGCAGCCATTCTACCGACGCGGGCGGGGGCTACACCTTC
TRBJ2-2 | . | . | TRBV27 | CASSLYSFGHPNTGELFF | TGTGCCAGCAGTTTATACTCCTTCGGACACCCGAACACCGGGGAGCTGTTTTTT
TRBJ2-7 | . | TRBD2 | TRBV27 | CASSYGGAHEQYF | TGTGCCAGCAGTTACGGGGGGGCCCACGAGCAGTACTTC
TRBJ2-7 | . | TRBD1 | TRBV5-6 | CASRGQGFVYEQYF | TGTGCCAGCAGGGGACAGGGATTCGTTTACGAGCAGTACTTC
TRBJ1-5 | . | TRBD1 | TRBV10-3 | CAISDLGQSDNQPQHF | TGTGCCATCAGTGACCTGGGACAGAGCGACAATCAGCCCCAGCATTTT
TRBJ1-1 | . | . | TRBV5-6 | CASSHETGKAFF | TGTGCCAGCAGCCACGAGACAGGCAAAGCTTTCTTT
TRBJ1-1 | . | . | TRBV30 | CAWRPQRRTEAFF | TGTGCCTGGAGACCACAGCGGCGGACTGAAGCTTTCTTT
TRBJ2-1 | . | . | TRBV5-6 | CASSHDGQNNEQFF | TGTGCCAGCAGTCATGATGGACAGAACAATGAGCAGTTCTTC
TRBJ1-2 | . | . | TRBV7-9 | CASSFRGYFGYTF | TGTGCCAGCAGCTTCCGGGGTTACTTTGGCTACACCTTC
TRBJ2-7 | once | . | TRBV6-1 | CASSEYVRGAYEQYF | TGTGCCAGCAGTGAATACGTCAGGGGGGCCTACGAGCAGTACTTC
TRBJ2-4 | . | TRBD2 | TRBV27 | CASSLWEGNVQYF | TGTGCCAGCAGTTTATGGGAGGGGAACGTGCAGTACTTC
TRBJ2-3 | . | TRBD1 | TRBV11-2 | CASSLRTGKDTQYF | TGTGCCAGCAGCTTAAGGACAGGGAAAGATACGCAGTATTTT
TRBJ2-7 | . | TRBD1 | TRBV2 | CASSGGQDRYEQYF | TGTGCCAGCAGCGGCGGACAGGACCGCTACGAGCAGTACTTC
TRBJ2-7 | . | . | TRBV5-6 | CASQATFSYEQYF | TGTGCCAGCCAGGCCACCTTCTCCTACGAGCAGTACTTC
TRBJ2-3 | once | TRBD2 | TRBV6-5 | CASSYLGLDADTQYF | TGTGCCAGCAGTTACCTAGGACTAGACGCAGATACGCAGTATTTT
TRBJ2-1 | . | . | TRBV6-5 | CASSYMSPPYNEQFF | TGTGCCAGCAGTTATATGAGCCCCCCCTACAATGAGCAGTTCTTC
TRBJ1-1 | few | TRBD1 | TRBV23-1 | CASSQSPPKSGIRQGITGTEAFF | TGCGCCAGCAGTCAATCGCCCCCCAAATCCGGGATAAGACAGGGGATTACAGGGACTGAAGCTTTCTTT
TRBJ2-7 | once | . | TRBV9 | CASSVGAGDPYEQYF | TGTGCCAGCAGCGTGGGGGCCGGGGATCCCTACGAGCAGTACTTC
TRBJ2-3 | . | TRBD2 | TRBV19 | CASSGREATDTQYF | TGTGCCAGTAGTGGGCGGGAGGCGACAGATACGCAGTATTTT
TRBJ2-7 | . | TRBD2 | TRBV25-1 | CASSGGLDSEQYF | TGTGCCAGCAGTGGTGGACTAGACAGCGAGCAGTACTTC
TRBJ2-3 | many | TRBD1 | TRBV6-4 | CASSDSTGPDTQYF | TGTGCCAGCAGTGACTCGACAGGGCCAGATACGCAGTATTTT
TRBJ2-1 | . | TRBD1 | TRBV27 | CASSFGQGGKGEQFF | TGTGCCAGCAGTTTCGGACAGGGAGGAAAAGGTGAGCAGTTCTTC
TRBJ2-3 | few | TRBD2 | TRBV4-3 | CASSPRGGTDTQYF | TGCGCCAGCAGCCCGCGGGGGGGCACAGATACGCAGTATTTT
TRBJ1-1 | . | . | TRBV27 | CASSLTGSDTEAFF | TGTGCCAGCAGTTTAACAGGGTCGGACACTGAAGCTTTCTTT
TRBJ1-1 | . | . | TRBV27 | CASSLSWGVDTEAFF | TGTGCCAGCAGTTTATCTTGGGGGGTGGACACTGAAGCTTTCTTT
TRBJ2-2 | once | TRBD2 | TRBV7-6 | CASSLDPLATNTGELFF | TGTGCCAGCAGCTTAGACCCACTAGCGACGAACACCGGGGAGCTGTTTTTT
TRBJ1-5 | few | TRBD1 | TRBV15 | CATERTGIGNQPQHF | TGTGCCACCGAAAGGACAGGAATTGGTAATCAGCCCCAGCATTTT
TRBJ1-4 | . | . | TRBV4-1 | CASSGAGEGTNEKLFF | TGCGCCAGCAGCGGGGCAGGGGAGGGAACTAATGAAAAACTGTTTTTT
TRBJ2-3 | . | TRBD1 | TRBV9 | CASSADDDRGTPDTQYF | TGTGCCAGCAGCGCCGATGATGACAGGGGCACGCCAGATACGCAGTATTTT
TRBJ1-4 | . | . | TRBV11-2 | CASSLGGDELFF | TGTGCCAGCAGCTTAGGCGGTGATGAACTGTTTTTT
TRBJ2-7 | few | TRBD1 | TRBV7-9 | CASREQGAGEQYF | TGTGCCAGCAGGGAACAGGGGGCGGGCGAGCAGTACTTC
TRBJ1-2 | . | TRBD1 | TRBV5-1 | CASSLVIQGASGYTF | TGCGCCAGCAGCTTGGTGATTCAGGGGGCGAGTGGCTACACCTTC
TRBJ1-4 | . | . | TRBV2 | CASRDYYYSEKLFF | TGTGCCAGCAGGGATTACTACTATAGTGAAAAACTGTTTTTT
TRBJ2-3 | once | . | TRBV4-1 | CASSQDGPSGTDTQYF | TGCGCCAGCAGCCAAGATGGGCCGTCGGGGACAGATACGCAGTATTTT
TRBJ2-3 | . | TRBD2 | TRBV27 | CASSLLGLAADTQYF | TGTGCCAGCAGTTTATTGGGACTAGCTGCAGATACGCAGTATTTT
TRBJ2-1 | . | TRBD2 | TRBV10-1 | CASSDNRTSGRETYNEQFF | TGCGCCAGCAGTGACAATCGGACTAGCGGGAGGGAAACCTACAATGAGCAGTTCTTC
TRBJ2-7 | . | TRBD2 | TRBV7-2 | CASSLGSGGHGYEQYF | TGTGCCAGCAGCTTAGGGTCGGGGGGGCATGGGTACGAGCAGTACTTC
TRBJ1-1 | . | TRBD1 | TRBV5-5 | CASSWGTERNTEAFF | TGTGCCAGCAGCTGGGGGACAGAAAGGAACACTGAAGCTTTCTTT
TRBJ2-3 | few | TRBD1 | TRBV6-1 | CASSEEGGGSDTQYF | TGTGCCAGCAGTGAAGAAGGGGGCGGGTCAGATACGCAGTATTTT
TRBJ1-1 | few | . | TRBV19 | CASSIMGGTEAFF | TGTGCCAGTAGTATTATGGGGGGCACTGAAGCTTTCTTT
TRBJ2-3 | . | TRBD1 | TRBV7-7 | CASSLGQGGTDTQYF | TGTGCCAGCAGCCTCGGACAGGGTGGCACAGATACGCAGTATTTT
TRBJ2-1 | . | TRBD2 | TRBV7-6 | CASSPIPGTSSNEQFF | TGTGCCAGCAGCCCGATACCCGGGACTAGCAGCAATGAGCAGTTCTTC
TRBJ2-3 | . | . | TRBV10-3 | CAIGDTDTQYF | TGTGCTATAGGGGACACAGATACGCAGTATTTT
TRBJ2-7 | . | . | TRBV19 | CASRDGGDDEQYF | TGTGCCAGCCGGGACGGCGGGGACGACGAGCAGTACTTC
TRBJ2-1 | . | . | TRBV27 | CASSFGSNEQFF | TGTGCCAGCAGTTTTGGGAGCAATGAGCAGTTCTTC
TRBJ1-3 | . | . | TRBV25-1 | CASSDRVSGNTIYF | TGTGCCAGCAGTGACAGGGTCTCTGGAAACACCATATATTTT
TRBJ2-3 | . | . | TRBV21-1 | CASSKAGLATRTDTQYF | TGTGCCAGCAGCAAAGCGGGACTAGCGACCCGCACAGATACGCAGTATTTT
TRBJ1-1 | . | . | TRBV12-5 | CASGPGGVTEAFF | TGTGCTAGTGGTCCCGGAGGGGTAACTGAAGCTTTCTTT
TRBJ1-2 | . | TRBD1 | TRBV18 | CASSPGQGNYGYTF | TGTGCCAGCTCACCGGGACAGGGGAACTATGGCTACACCTTC